The 20 T cell receptor beta chains below come from one sample, sequenced in a study of blood T cell repertoires in COVID-19 (dated by TCRdb to the early 2020s). Receptor libraries were prepared by the immunoSEQ multiplex PCR assay. Imported from immuneACCESS, the table was reduced by TCRdb to in-frame sequences with V and J called. These copies leave out some clones; in studies compared against another copy, an unresolved V gene accounts for under half, and the cause of the remainder is not known. For this sample there are about 66,000 clones; around 93% appear just once. The ten most abundant clones make up approximately 7.9% of the sample. The sample taken for sequencing was peripheral blood. These receptors all stem from a human donor in a cohort sampled during active COVID-19.

This sequence joins TRBV19 and TRBJ1-5; TRBD1 matches at 8 bases. V shed 6 bases, J shed 1 base, and the junction held 5 bases outside the gene matches. The CDR3 runs 15 residues. Germline V gene data show CDR1 as LNHDA and CDR2 as SQIVND (reference sequence). The CDR3 sequence is CASSRQGRSNQPQHF. For the CDR3, the DNA is TGTGCCAGTAGCCGACAGGGGCGAAGCAATCAGCCCCAGCATTTT.

This clone was observed once. The V call is TRBV19, the J call TRBJ1-2; tentatively, D is TRBD1 (6 bases). The CDR3 length is 14 residues. The V end was cut by 8 bases, the J end by 3 bases, with 16 bases between. Germline-derived CDR1 and CDR2 are LNHDA and SQIVND (reference sequence). The CDR3 here is CASLSGGAHYGYTF. The CDR3 bases are TGTGCCAGTTTAAGCGGGGGCGCGCACTATGGCTACACCTTC.

The chain uses TRBV19 and TRBJ2-6; 10 bases match TRBD2. CDR1 and CDR2 (germline): LNHDA, SQIVND (reference sequence). Trimming took 5 bases from V and 0 from J; bases not matched to a gene: 7. The length of the CDR3 is 18 residues. The CDR3 loop is CASSYYSGGSSGANVLTF. The CDR3 DNA sequence: TGTGCCAGTAGTTATTATAGCGGGGGGAGCTCTGGGGCCAACGTCCTGACTTTC.

The chain is built from TRBV5-1 and TRBJ1-1, with a weak D call TRBD1 (5 bases). In germline, CDR1 is SGHRS, CDR2 YFSETQ. The CDR3 runs to 15 residues. The germline V and J ends were trimmed by 5 bases and 2 bases, with 16 bases remaining between them. The CDR3, as DNA: TGCGCCAGCAGACCGAAGGACACCATTAACACTGAAGCTTTCTTT. It yields the protein CASRPKDTINTEAFF.

This chain uses TRBV9 with TRBJ2-5; D not resolved. Trimming shortened V by 2 bases and J by 6 bases, and 20 bases separated the two germline ends. The length of the CDR3 is 16 residues. Germline CDR1 SGDLS, CDR2 YYNGEE. CDR3 loop: CASSVSILEAVKTQYF. The CDR3 DNA is TGTGCCAGCAGCGTGAGTATCCTAGAGGCCGTGAAGACCCAGTACTTC.

V gene TRBV11-2 combines with J gene TRBJ1-1, with 8 nucleotides matching TRBD1. The CDR3 has 15 amino acids. V was clipped by 4 bases and J by 7 bases; unmatched bases: 11. CDR1 and CDR2 from the germline V gene are SGHAT and FQNNGV. CDR3 amino acids: CASSSWDRKQLEAFF. The DNA of the CDR3 is TGTGCCAGCAGCTCCTGGGACAGGAAACAGCTTGAAGCTTTCTTT.

The chain recombines TRBV7-2 with TRBJ2-5; D possibly corresponds to TRBD1 (5 bases). The CDR3 length is 15 residues. Germline V gene lookup returns CDR1 SGHTA and CDR2 FQGNSA. V was cut by 1 base and J by 4 bases, with 13 bases left in between. CDR3: CASSLVSTAGETQYF. Written as DNA, the CDR3 is TGTGCCAGCAGCTTAGTTTCGACAGCCGGAGAGACCCAGTACTTC.

The gene calls are TRBV4-1 and TRBJ1-5; the match to TRBD1 covers 8 bases. V lost 1 base to trimming and J lost 7 bases; unmatched junction nucleotides: 6. CDR1 is MGHRA, CDR2 YSYEKL, per germline. The CDR3 totals 15 residues. The CDR3 here is CASSQGESGGQPQHF. In DNA, the CDR3 is TGCGCCAGCAGCCAAGGAGAGTCAGGGGGCCAGCCCCAGCATTTT.

The chain uses TRBV6-2 or TRBV6-3 and TRBJ1-4; 7 bases map to TRBD1. Germline CDR1 and CDR2: MNHEY and SVGEGT. With V trimmed by 6 bases and J by 5 bases, 6 bases remained unmatched. The CDR3 has 14 amino acids. CDR3 amino acids: CASSSGQVNEKLFF. CDR3 DNA: TGTGCCAGCAGCTCCGGACAGGTGAATGAAAAACTGTTTTTT.

The rearrangement links TRBV19 to TRBJ2-7, with TRBD1 matching over 8 bases. The germline V gene encodes CDR1 LNHDA and CDR2 SQIVND (reference sequence). V lost 5 bases, J lost 1 base, and 10 bases stayed unmatched. The CDR3 sequence is 16 residues long. The CDR3 is CASSSLRTGNSYEQYF. CDR3 DNA sequence: TGTGCCAGTAGTTCCCTCCGGACAGGGAATTCCTACGAGCAGTACTTC.

The chain combines TRBV6-6 with TRBJ1-6; TRBD1 is a possible D gene (6 bases). V lost 7 bases, J lost 2 bases, and 9 bases lay in between. CDR1 and CDR2 from the germline V gene are MNHNY and SVGAGI (reference sequence). The CDR3 has 14 residues. The CDR3 nucleotides are TGTGCCAGCAACAGGGAGACCTATAATTCACCCCTCCACTTT. Its protein is CASNRETYNSPLHF.

The chain combines TRBV5-1 with TRBJ2-7; 8 bases align to TRBD2. V was clipped by 1 base and J by 2 bases; unmatched bases: 5. Germline V gene lookup returns CDR1 SGHRS and CDR2 YFSETQ. This CDR3 is built from 15 residues. The CDR3 spells CASSLSGGSPYEQYF. In DNA form, the CDR3 reads TGCGCCAGCAGCTTGTCGGGAGGGTCCCCCTACGAGCAGTACTTC.

Worth noting for this clone: A junction end diverges from the germline sequence, so it may reflect a read error. The chain employs TRBV15 and TRBJ2-7, with 7 bases identical to TRBD1. Germline values: CDR1 LNHNV, CDR2 YYDKDF (reference sequence). The CDR3 spans 15 residues. The CDR3 reads CTTSRVGDRAYEQYF. Here the CDR3 DNA reads TGTACCACCAGCAGAGTGGGGGACAGAGCCTACGAGCAGTACTTC.

The chain combines TRBV7-9 with TRBJ2-5, with 10 bases lining up with TRBD2. This CDR3 comprises 17 residues. The V gene's germline CDR1 is SEHNR and CDR2 FQNEAQ (reference sequence). Trimming removed 2 bases from V and 5 bases from J; junction bases left unmatched: 11. CDR3 sequence (DNA): TGTGCCAGCAGCTTAAGCCTAGCGGGAGTGTCGCGGGAGACCCAGTACTTC. It is translated as CASSLSLAGVSRETQYF. Combining the CDR3 with reference TRBV7-9 and TRBJ2-5 gives the whole variable domain DTGVSQNPRHKITKRGQNVTFRCDPISEHNRLYWYRQTLGQGPEFLTYFQNEAQLEKSRLLSDRFSAERPKGSFSTLEIQRTEQGDSAMYLCASSLSLAGVSRETQYFGPGTRLLVL.

The chain couples TRBV21-1 to TRBJ2-7; the tabulated D call, TRBD2, remains unverified against the DNA. TRBV21-1 is marked as a pseudogene. The CDR3 extends over 12 amino acids. CDR3 nucleotide sequence: TGTGCCAGCAGCAAAGTGGGGAGGGAGCAGTACTTC. It encodes CASSKVGREQYF.

This clone was counted once. The chain joins TRBV19 to TRBJ1-3; 11 nucleotides agree with TRBD1. CDR1 and CDR2 (germline): LNHDA, SQIVND (reference sequence). Trimming at V came to 7 bases and at J to 6 bases, leaving 5 bases not matched to a gene. The CDR3 runs 14 residues. In DNA form, the CDR3 reads TGTGCCAGTACCAGAGGACAGGGGGCAAACACCATATATTTT. Encoded protein: CASTRGQGANTIYF. The full variable domain, completed using reference TRBV19 and TRBJ1-3, is DGGITQSPKYLFRKEGQNVTLSCEQNLNHDAMYWYRQDPGQGLRLIYYSQIVNDFQKGDIAEGYSVSREKKESFPLTVTSAQKNPTAFYLCASTRGQGANTIYFGEGSWLTVV.

The gene calls are TRBV15 and TRBJ1-3; D is unresolved. The CDR3 has 15 residues. Trimming stripped 0 bases from V and 0 bases from J, with 6 bases between. Germline V gene sequence: CDR1 LNHNV, CDR2 YYDKDF (reference sequence). CDR3 region: CATSRDAISGNTIYF. In DNA, the CDR3 is TGTGCCACCAGCAGAGATGCGATCTCTGGAAACACCATATATTTT.

This clone occurred once. The gene calls are TRBV7-9 and TRBJ2-5; TRBD1 matches at 7 bases. CDR1 and CDR2 from the germline V gene are SEHNR and FQNEAQ (reference sequence). The junction had 4 bases not matched to a gene; V was cut back by 4 bases and J by 5 bases. This CDR3 contains 13 residues. The CDR3 DNA reads as TGTGCCAGCAGCTCACAGGGGTGGGAGACCCAGTACTTC. Translation gives CASSSQGWETQYF. Supplemented by reference TRBV7-9 and TRBJ2-5, the full variable domain reads DTGVSQNPRHKITKRGQNVTFRCDPISEHNRLYWYRQTLGQGPEFLTYFQNEAQLEKSRLLSDRFSAERPKGSFSTLEIQRTEQGDSAMYLCASSSQGWETQYFGPGTRLLVL.

This sequence joins TRBV28 and TRBJ2-7, with 8 positions matching TRBD1. The CDR3 has 15 amino acids. The germline CDR1 and CDR2 sequences are MDHEN and SYDVKM. Losses at the gene ends were 4 bases for V and 6 bases for J; bases not matched to a gene: 11. The CDR3 DNA reads as TGTGCCAGCAGTTCGACGACAGGGGAAAGGGGCGAGCAGTACTTC. Its translation is CASSSTTGERGEQYF.

The rearrangement uses TRBV6-5 and TRBJ2-7; 8 positions match TRBD1. Trimming removed 6 bases from V and 2 bases from J; junction bases left unmatched: 3. The germline gives CDR1 MNHEY, CDR2 SVGAGI. CDR3 size: 13 residues. The CDR3 sequence is CASRETGAYEQYF. The CDR3 DNA follows: TGTGCCAGCAGGGAGACAGGGGCCTACGAGCAGTACTTC.